A selection of T cell receptor beta chains follows, all from one sample in a study of CD8 T cells in Susac syndrome. Each CDR3 protein is one row after TCRdb ran MiXCR on the immunoSEQ multiplex PCR reads. The sample records under 200,000 distinct CDR3 sequences, approximately 96% being singletons. The source material was CD4+ T cells from PBMCs. The receptors come from a human donor in good health. The CDR3 runs from the conserved cysteine through the conserved F or W. The D gene is left open where the match is weak.

v_gene: TRBV28
j_gene: TRBJ2-7
d_gene: NA
CDR3aa: CASSLAEVTYEQYF
CDR3nt: TGTGCCAGCAGTCTGGCTGAGGTAACCTACGAGCAGTACTTC

v_gene: TRBV4-2
j_gene: TRBJ2-5
d_gene: TRBD2
CDR3aa: CASSPTSGDGPQYF
CDR3nt: TGTGCCAGCAGCCCGACTAGCGGGGACGGGCCCCAGTACTTC

v_gene: TRBV20-1
j_gene: TRBJ2-7
d_gene: NA
CDR3aa: CSAFTPGLREQYF
CDR3nt: TGCAGTGCTTTTACACCAGGGCTTCGCGAGCAGTACTTC

v_gene: TRBV7-9
j_gene: TRBJ1-2
d_gene: NA
CDR3aa: CASSDSHGYTF
CDR3nt: TGTGCCAGCAGCGACAGTCATGGCTACACCTTC

v_gene: TRBV20-1
j_gene: TRBJ1-5
d_gene: NA
CDR3aa: CSARRGHSNQPQHF
CDR3nt: TGCAGTGCTAGACGGGGGCATAGCAATCAGCCCCAGCATTTT

v_gene: TRBV27
j_gene: TRBJ1-1
d_gene: NA
CDR3aa: CASKKGMNTEAFF
CDR3nt: TGTGCCAGCAAAAAGGGAATGAACACTGAAGCTTTCTTT

v_gene: TRBV9
j_gene: TRBJ2-5
d_gene: NA
CDR3aa: CASIPKGRAQYF
CDR3nt: TGTGCCAGCATCCCAAAGGGCCGGGCCCAGTACTTC

v_gene: TRBV20-1
j_gene: TRBJ1-1
d_gene: NA
CDR3aa: CSARPGAANTEAFF
CDR3nt: TGCAGTGCTAGACCAGGGGCGGCGAACACTGAAGCTTTCTTT

v_gene: TRBV9
j_gene: TRBJ2-3
d_gene: NA
CDR3aa: CASSASSGGQYF
CDR3nt: TGTGCCAGCAGCGCCAGCAGCGGCGGGCAGTATTTT

v_gene: TRBV7-2
j_gene: TRBJ2-3
d_gene: NA
CDR3aa: CASSLMTDTQYF
CDR3nt: TGTGCCAGCAGTCTTATGACAGATACGCAGTATTTT

v_gene: TRBV12-3/TRBV12-4
j_gene: TRBJ2-5
d_gene: TRBD2
CDR3aa: CASSSAGGGEETQYF
CDR3nt: TGTGCCAGCAGTTCGGCTGGGGGGGGAGAGGAGACCCAGTACTTC

v_gene: TRBV2
j_gene: TRBJ1-2
d_gene: NA
CDR3aa: CASSEQDTYGYTF
CDR3nt: TGTGCCAGCAGTGAACAGGACACCTATGGCTACACCTTC

v_gene: TRBV12-3/TRBV12-4
j_gene: TRBJ1-2
d_gene: TRBD1
CDR3aa: CASSRGTDGYTF
CDR3nt: TGTGCCAGCAGTAGAGGGACAGATGGCTACACCTTC

v_gene: TRBV6-1
j_gene: TRBJ1-5
d_gene: TRBD1
CDR3aa: CASSIDRARQPQHF
CDR3nt: TGTGCCAGCAGTATAGACAGGGCTCGGCAGCCCCAGCATTTT

v_gene: TRBV20-1
j_gene: TRBJ2-1
d_gene: NA
CDR3aa: CSAPPGSLGGNEQFF
CDR3nt: TGCAGTGCTCCACCGGGTAGTCTGGGAGGCAATGAGCAGTTCTTC

v_gene: TRBV23-1
j_gene: TRBJ1-5
d_gene: NA
CDR3aa: CASSQIWDNQPQHF
CDR3nt: TGCGCCAGCAGTCAAATCTGGGACAATCAGCCCCAGCATTTT

v_gene: TRBV7-2
j_gene: TRBJ2-7
d_gene: NA
CDR3aa: CASSPPGREQYF
CDR3nt: TGTGCCAGCAGTCCGCCCGGCAGGGAGCAGTACTTC

v_gene: TRBV7-2
j_gene: TRBJ2-1
d_gene: TRBD2
CDR3aa: CASSSPPGLAASGHEQFF
CDR3nt: TGTGCCAGCAGCTCCCCGCCCGGACTAGCGGCTTCCGGCCATGAGCAGTTCTTC